This TCR beta chain is from a study of blood T cell repertoires in COVID-19. Study as a whole: PBMCs, B-cell-depleted T cells, or T cells were the source of the cDNA or gDNA that made up the material.

This clone was detected only a few times. Trimming shortened V by 1 base and J by 4 bases, and 11 bases separated the two germline ends. The CDR3 spans 15 residues. From germline, CDR1 is SGHTA and CDR2 FQGNSA. Using immunoSEQ multiplex PCR, the repertoire was profiled, and TCRdb retains in-frame clones only, with some absent. The data contain fewer than 150,000 clones, about 91% of them singletons. This receptor was obtained from a human donor in a cohort sampled during active COVID-19. Sequenced material: peripheral blood. The genes are TRBV7-2 and TRBJ1-5; D is unresolved. The CDR3 is CASSLGSSRNQPQHF. The CDR3 nucleotides are TGTGCCAGCAGCTTAGGGAGTAGCCGTAATCAGCCCCAGCATTTT.